This entry concerns a single TCR beta chain. Antigen: not known. The data originate from a study of T-cell reconstitution after alpha-beta-depleted transplantation in children. Points from the study as a whole: Reportedly, alpha-beta T cells present about two months post-transplant originated from several hundred expanded clones of graft origin. Surviving recipient T cells and thymic progenitors underlay high day-60 TCRbeta diversity in some patients. When one year had passed after transplant, most T-cell counts and diversity came from newly produced T cells.

TCRbeta library construction was performed incorporating unique molecular identifiers. TCRdb itself ran the PCR reads through MiXCR, one entry per CDR3 protein. The sample has hundreds of thousands of distinct CDR3 sequences; around 15% are singletons. The CDR3 totals 13 residues. Trimming shortened V by 1 base and J by 7 bases, and 7 bases separated the two germline ends. Germline V CDR1 and CDR2: SGHTA, FQGNSA. The clonotype was recovered from a boy under two years old who had a stem cell transplant for Wiskott-Aldrich syndrome, so the T cells may come from the graft donor. The gene calls are TRBV7-2 and TRBJ2-2; D is ambiguous. The sequencing used PBMCs, mostly from graft donor cells, collected 360 days after TCRalphabeta/CD19-depleted stem cell transplant. CDR3 nucleotides: TGTGCCAGCAGCTTAGACGGGCACGGGGAGCTGTTTTTT. Its protein is CASSLDGHGELFF. Variable domain in full (rest from reference TRBV7-2 and TRBJ2-2): GAGVSQSPSNKVTEKGKDVELRCDPISGHTALYWYRQSLGQGLEFLIYFQGNSAPDKSGLPSDRFSAERTGGSVSTLTIQRTQQEDSAVYLCASSLDGHGELFFGEGSRLTVL.